The 2 T cell receptor beta chains in this list originate from one sample, sequenced in a study of PD-1 blockade in classical Hodgkin lymphoma. Clones were sequenced by immunoSEQ multiplex PCR, and TCRdb holds only the in-frame ones, with some missing. The table records approximately 65,000 clones, under 95% of them present only once. Time point reported: cycle 4 day 1 (C4D1), after 6 weeks of nivolumab. Each patient relapsed following autologous stem cell transplantation, and prior brentuximab vedotin exposure differed. Sequencing was performed on peripheral blood mononuclear cells (PBMCs), taken before the fourth cycle of nivolumab. The source of these receptors is a human donor with classical Hodgkin lymphoma.

This chain joins TRBV15 and TRBJ1-5; D not resolved. V dropped 2 bases and J dropped 4 bases, with 9 bases sitting between them. Germline values: CDR1 LNHNV, CDR2 YYDKDF (reference sequence). The length of the CDR3 is 14 residues. CDR3 sequence (DNA): TGTGCCACCAGCAGAAGGGCAGTAAATCAGCCCCAGCATTTT. Amino acid sequence: CATSRRAVNQPQHF.

The chain links TRBV19 to TRBJ2-1; TRBD2 agrees at 9 bases. CDR1 LNHDA and CDR2 SQIVND come from the germline V gene (reference sequence). V gave up 1 base and J gave up 6 bases; unmatched junction bases: 1. CDR3 size: 14 residues. The CDR3 sequence: CASSIGGGANEQFF. The CDR3 bases are TGTGCCAGTAGTATAGGCGGGGGGGCCAATGAGCAGTTCTTC.